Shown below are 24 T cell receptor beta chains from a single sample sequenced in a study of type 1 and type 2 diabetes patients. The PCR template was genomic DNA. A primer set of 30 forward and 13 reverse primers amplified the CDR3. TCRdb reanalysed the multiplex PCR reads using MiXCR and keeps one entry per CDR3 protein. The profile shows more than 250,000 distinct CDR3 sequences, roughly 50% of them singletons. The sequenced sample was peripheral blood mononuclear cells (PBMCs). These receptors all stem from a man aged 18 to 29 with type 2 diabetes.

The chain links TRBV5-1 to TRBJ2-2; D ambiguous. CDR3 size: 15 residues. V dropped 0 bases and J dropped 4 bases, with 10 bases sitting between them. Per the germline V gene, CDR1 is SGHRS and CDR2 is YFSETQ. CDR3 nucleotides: TGCGCCAGCAGCTTGGACGGGCACCTCACCGGGGAGCTGTTTTTT. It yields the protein CASSLDGHLTGELFF.

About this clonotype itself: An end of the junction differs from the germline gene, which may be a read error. CDR3 region: CASSQVVLSDEQFF. CDR3 nucleotide sequence: TGCGCCAGCAGCCAAGTGGTGTTAAGCGATGAGCAGTTCTTC. The chain has TRBV11-2 and TRBJ2-1, with D unclear. CDR1 and CDR2 (germline): SGHAT, FQNNGV. The CDR3 consists of 14 residues.

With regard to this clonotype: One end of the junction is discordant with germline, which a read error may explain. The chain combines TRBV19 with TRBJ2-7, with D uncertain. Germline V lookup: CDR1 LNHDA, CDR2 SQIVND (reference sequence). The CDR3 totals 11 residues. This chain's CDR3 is CASSDAYKQYF. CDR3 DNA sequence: TGTGCCAGTAGTGACGCCTACAAGCAGTACTTC.

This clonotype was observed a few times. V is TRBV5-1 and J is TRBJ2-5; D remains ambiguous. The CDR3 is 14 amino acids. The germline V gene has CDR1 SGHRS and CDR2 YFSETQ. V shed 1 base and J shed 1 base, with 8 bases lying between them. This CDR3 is CASSLLSAQETQYF. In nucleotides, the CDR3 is TGCGCCAGCAGCTTGTTGTCAGCCCAAGAGACCCAGTACTTC.

In DNA form, the CDR3 reads TGCAGTGCTAGAGATCTTGAGCGGGGGTCCTACAATGAGCAGTTCTTC. Residues: CSARDLERGSYNEQFF. The J gene is TRBJ2-1, the V gene TRBV20-1; TRBD2 matches 8 bases. Germline V gives CDR1 DFQATT, CDR2 SNEGSKA (reference sequence). This CDR3 has 16 residues. The V gene end was trimmed by 0 bases and the J gene end by 1 base; junction bases not matched to a gene: 5.

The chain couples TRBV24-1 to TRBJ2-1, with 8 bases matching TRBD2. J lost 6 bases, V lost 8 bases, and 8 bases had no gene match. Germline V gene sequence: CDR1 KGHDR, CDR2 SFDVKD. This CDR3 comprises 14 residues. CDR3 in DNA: TGTGCCACCATGGGGACTAGAGGGCCCAATGAGCAGTTCTTC. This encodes CATMGTRGPNEQFF.

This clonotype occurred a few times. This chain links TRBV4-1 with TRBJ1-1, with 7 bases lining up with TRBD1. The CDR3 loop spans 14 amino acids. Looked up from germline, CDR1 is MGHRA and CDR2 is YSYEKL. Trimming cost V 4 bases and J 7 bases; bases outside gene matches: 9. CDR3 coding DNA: TGCGCCAGCAGCCCGACAGGGCGCCTTATTGAAGCTTTCTTT. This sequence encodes CASSPTGRLIEAFF.

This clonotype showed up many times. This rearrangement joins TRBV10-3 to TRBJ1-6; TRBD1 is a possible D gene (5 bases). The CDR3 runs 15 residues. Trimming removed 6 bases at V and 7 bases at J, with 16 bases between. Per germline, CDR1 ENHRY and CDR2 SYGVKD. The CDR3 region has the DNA TGTGCCATCAGCGGGGGTTGGGAAAGGAATTCACCCCTCCACTTT. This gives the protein CAISGGWERNSPLHF.

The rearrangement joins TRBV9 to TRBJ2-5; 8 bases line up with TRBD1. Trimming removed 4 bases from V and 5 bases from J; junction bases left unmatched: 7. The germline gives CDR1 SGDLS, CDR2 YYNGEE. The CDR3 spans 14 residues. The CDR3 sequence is CASSLRDRPETQYF. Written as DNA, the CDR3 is TGTGCCAGCAGCCTCCGGGACAGGCCCGAGACCCAGTACTTC.

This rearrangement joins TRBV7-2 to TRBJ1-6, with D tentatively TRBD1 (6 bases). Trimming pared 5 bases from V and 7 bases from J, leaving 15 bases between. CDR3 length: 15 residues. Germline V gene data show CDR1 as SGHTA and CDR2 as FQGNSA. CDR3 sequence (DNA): TGTGCCAGCAGCCAAGATCAGGGGCCCAATTCACCCCTCCACTTT. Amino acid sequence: CASSQDQGPNSPLHF.

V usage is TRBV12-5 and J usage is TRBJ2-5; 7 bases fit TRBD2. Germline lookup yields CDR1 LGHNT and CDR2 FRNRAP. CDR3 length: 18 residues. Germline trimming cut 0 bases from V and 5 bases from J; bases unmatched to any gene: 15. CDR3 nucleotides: TGTGCTAGTGGTTTGGTACTACCGGGACTAAGGGTTCGGGAGACCCAGTACTTC. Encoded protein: CASGLVLPGLRVRETQYF.

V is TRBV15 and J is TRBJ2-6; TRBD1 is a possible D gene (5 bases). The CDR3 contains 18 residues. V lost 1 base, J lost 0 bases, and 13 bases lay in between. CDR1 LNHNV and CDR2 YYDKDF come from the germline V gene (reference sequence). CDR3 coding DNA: TGTGCCACCAGCAGAGCCTTCCGGACAACCTCTGGGGCCAACGTCCTGACTTTC. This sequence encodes CATSRAFRTTSGANVLTF.

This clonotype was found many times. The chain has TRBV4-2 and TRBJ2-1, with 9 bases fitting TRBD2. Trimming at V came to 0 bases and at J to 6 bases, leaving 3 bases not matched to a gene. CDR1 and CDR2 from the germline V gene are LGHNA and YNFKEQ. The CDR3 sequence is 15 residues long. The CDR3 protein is CASSQDAGGPNEQFF. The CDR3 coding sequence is TGTGCCAGCAGCCAAGATGCGGGAGGGCCCAATGAGCAGTTCTTC.

CDR3 nucleotides: TGTGCCAGCAGCCAAAACATAGGGACAGGGCATTCCTACGAGCAGTACTTC. Translation: CASSQNIGTGHSYEQYF. This chain joins TRBV7-2 and TRBJ2-7; 9 nucleotides agree with TRBD1. The ends lost 5 bases at V and 1 base at J; junction bases unmatched: 12. CDR3 size: 17 residues. CDR1 and CDR2 (germline): SGHTA, FQGNSA.

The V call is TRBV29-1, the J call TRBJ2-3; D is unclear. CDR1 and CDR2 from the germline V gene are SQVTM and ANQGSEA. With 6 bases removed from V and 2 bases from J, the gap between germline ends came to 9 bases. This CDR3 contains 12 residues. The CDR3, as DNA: TGCAGCGTGGCAGGATACACAGATACGCAGTATTTT. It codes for CSVAGYTDTQYF.

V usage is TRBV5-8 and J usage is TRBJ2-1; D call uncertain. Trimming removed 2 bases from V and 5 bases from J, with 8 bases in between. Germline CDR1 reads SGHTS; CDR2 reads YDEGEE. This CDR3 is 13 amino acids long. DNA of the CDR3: TGTGCCAGCAGCTTAACGGCTGACAATGAGCAGTTCTTC. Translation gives CASSLTADNEQFF.

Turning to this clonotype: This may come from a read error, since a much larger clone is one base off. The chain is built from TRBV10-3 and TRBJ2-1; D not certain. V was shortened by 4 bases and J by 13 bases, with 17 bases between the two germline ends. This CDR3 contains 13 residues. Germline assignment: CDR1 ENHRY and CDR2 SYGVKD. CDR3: CAISVTAQETQFF. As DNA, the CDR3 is TGTGCCATCAGTGTTACGGCCCAAGAGACCCAGTTCTTC.

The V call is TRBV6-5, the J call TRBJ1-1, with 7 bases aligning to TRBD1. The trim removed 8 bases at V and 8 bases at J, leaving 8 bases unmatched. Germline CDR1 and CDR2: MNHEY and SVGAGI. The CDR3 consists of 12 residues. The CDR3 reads CASAKTGREAFF. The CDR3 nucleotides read TGTGCCAGCGCTAAGACAGGGAGGGAAGCTTTCTTT.

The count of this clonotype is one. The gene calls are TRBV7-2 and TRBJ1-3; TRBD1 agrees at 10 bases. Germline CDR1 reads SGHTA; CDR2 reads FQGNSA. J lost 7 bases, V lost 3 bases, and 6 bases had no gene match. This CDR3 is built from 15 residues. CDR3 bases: TGTGCCAGCAGCTTTGGACAGGGGGGTGGTAACACCATATATTTT. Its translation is CASSFGQGGGNTIYF.

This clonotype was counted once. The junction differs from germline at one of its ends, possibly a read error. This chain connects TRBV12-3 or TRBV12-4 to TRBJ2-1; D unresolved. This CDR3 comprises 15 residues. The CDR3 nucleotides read TGTGCCATCAGTGAGCCCAGCGCCGGTTACAATGAGCAGTTCTTC. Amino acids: CAISEPSAGYNEQFF.

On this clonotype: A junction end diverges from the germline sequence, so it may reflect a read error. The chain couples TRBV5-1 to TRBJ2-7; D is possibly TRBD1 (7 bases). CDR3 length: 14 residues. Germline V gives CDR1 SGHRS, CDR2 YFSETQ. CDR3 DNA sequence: TGCGCCAGCCGTTCTCCGACAGGGAGGTACGAGCAGTGCTTC. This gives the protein CASRSPTGRYEQCF.

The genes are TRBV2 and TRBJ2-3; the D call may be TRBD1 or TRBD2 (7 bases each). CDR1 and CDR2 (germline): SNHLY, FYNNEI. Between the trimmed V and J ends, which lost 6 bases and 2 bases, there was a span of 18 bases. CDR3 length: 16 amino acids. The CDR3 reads CASSAPGGADTDTQYF. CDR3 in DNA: TGTGCCAGCAGCGCCCCAGGGGGGGCTGACACAGATACGCAGTATTTT.

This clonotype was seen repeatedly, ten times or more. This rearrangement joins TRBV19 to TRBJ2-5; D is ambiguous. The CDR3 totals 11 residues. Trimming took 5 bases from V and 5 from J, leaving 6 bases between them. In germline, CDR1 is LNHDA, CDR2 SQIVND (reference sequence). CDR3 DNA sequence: TGTGCCAGTAGTTGGGCGGAGACCCAGTACTTC. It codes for CASSWAETQYF.

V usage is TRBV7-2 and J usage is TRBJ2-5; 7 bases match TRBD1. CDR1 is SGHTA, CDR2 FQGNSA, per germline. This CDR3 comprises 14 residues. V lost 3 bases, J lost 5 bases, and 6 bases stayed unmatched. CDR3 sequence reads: CASSFPGQSETQYF. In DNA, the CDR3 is TGTGCCAGCAGCTTTCCGGGACAGTCGGAGACCCAGTACTTC.